The source of this T cell receptor beta chain is a study of blood T cell repertoires in COVID-19. The assay was immunoSEQ multiplex PCR, and TCRdb's table has in-frame clones only and misses some. The sample includes 75,000 to 90,000 clones, 75% to 85% of them seen just once. This CDR3 comprises 18 residues. Between the trimmed V and J ends, which lost 5 bases and 3 bases, there was a span of 26 bases. Looked up from germline, CDR1 is SGHVS and CDR2 is FQNEAQ. The clonotype originates from a man between 60 and 70 years old with COVID-19, enrolled during active disease. This rearrangement joins TRBV7-8 to TRBJ2-7, with D possibly being TRBD2 (6 bases). Source material: peripheral blood. The CDR3 sequence is CASSPLGVGGLGDYEQYF. In DNA, the CDR3 is TGTGCCAGCAGCCCATTGGGGGTGGGAGGCCTCGGAGACTACGAGCAGTACTTC.